The entry below gives a single T cell receptor (beta chain) sequence along with its context. The antigen is not known. Mismatch with germline at one junction end may stem from a read error. The source of the sample is a study of CD8 T cells in ankylosing spondylitis. Findings and limits, study-wide: Significant enrichment of disease-linked clones was reported in matched ankylosing spondylitis synovial fluid. The study identified a TCR beta motif of under ten highly homologous variants that appeared characteristic of ankylosing spondylitis blood.

Germline CDR1 is DFQATT and CDR2 is SNEGSKA (reference sequence). CDR3 length equals 17 residues. TCRdb redid the calling of the 5' RACE reads with MiXCR, one entry per CDR3 protein. The data hold around 300,000 distinct CDR3 sequences, with roughly 12% observed a single time. The chain combines TRBV20-1 with TRBJ2-2; 7 bases line up with TRBD2. The TCR sequence derives from a female donor with ankylosing spondylitis or in good health (not recorded which). The sequencing input was blood, either unsorted or a sorted T cell fraction (not recorded which). The CDR3 DNA follows: TGCTGTGCTAGAATACATAGGGGAGGGGAGAACACCGGGGAGCTGTTTTTT. The encoded protein is CCARIHRGGENTGELFF.